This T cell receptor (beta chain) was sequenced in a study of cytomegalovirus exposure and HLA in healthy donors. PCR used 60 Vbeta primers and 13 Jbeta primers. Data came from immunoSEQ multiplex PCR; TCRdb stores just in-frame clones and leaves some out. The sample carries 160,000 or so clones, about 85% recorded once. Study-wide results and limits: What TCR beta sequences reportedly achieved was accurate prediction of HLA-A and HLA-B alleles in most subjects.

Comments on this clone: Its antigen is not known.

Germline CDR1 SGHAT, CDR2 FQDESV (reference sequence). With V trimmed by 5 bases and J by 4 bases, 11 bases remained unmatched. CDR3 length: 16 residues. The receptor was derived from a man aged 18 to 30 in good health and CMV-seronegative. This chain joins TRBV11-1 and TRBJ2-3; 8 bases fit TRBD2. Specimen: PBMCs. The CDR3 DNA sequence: TGTGCCAGCAGCATAAGAGCGGGGGAGGGGGCAGATACGCAGTATTTT. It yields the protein CASSIRAGEGADTQYF.